Included here is one T cell receptor (beta chain) sequence, with context. Construction of TCR beta libraries relied on iRepertoire HTBI primers and on Arm-PCR targeting CDR3 regions. TCRdb fed the multiplex PCR reads into MiXCR, producing one record per CDR3 protein. The repertoire includes approximately 230,000 distinct CDR3 sequences, approximately 20% of them detected once, and more than 20% sits in the top ten. Germline V gene data show CDR1 as SGHTA and CDR2 as FQGNSA. V was pared by 7 bases and J by 8 bases, with 10 bases of the junction left unmatched. This CDR3 is built from 13 residues. The data originate from a study of regulatory T cells in long-lasting Graves disease. Time point noted: newly diagnosed GD, antithyroid drugs for less than 3 months. Construction of the TCR library relied on RNA isolated from PBMCs.

V is TRBV7-2 and J is TRBJ1-1, with 7 positions matching TRBD1. The sequence came from a female donor with Graves disease. The sequencing used peripheral blood mononuclear cells (PBMCs), collected at new diagnosis, from a patient treated with antithyroid drugs. CDR3 region: CASNSSYRGEAFF. CDR3 sequence (DNA): TGTGCCAGCAACTCCTCTTACAGGGGCGAAGCTTTCTTT.